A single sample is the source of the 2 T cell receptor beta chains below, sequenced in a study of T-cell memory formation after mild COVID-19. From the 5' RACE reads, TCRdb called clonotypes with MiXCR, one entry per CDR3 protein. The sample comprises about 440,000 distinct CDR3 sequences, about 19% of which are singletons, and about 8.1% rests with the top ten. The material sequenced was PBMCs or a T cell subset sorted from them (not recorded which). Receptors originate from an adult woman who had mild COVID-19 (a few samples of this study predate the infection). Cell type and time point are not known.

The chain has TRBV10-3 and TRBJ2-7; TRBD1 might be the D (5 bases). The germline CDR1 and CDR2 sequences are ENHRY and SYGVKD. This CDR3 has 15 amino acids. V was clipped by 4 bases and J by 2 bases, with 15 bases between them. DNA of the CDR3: TGTGCCATCAGTGGCCGACCAGGGCGTCCCTACGAGCAGTACTTC. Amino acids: CAISGRPGRPYEQYF.

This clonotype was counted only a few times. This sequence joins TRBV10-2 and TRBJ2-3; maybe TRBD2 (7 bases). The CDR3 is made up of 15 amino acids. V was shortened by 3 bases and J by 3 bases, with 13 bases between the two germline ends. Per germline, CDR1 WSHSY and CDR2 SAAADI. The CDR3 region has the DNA TGCGCCAGCAGTGATGGGGGGGGCAGGACAGATACGCAGTATTTT. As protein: CASSDGGGRTDTQYF.